This is a list of T cell receptor beta chains from one sample in a study of pediatric ulcerative colitis. Sequencing was performed with immunoSEQ multiplex PCR; in TCRdb, only in-frame clones are kept and a portion is missing. The sample yields around 36,000 clones, approximately 78% seen once. The source material was gut tissue. These receptors all come from a boy aged 10-17 years with mild ulcerative colitis. Both conserved end residues are part of each CDR3. Fields, in order: J gene, V gene, CDR3 protein.

>TRBJ2-5|TRBV2
CASSGGLEETQYF
>TRBJ1-2|TRBV19
CASTAAANYGYTF
>TRBJ2-1|TRBV7-3
CASSLGPRGESYNEQFF
>TRBJ1-2|TRBV4-2
CASSQEQGNYGYTF
>TRBJ1-1|TRBV19
CASSIQGAGTEAFF
>TRBJ2-1|TRBV6-5
CASSEGTPGANEQFF
>TRBJ2-7|TRBV7-2
CASSYSSDNYEQYF
>TRBJ2-3|TRBV4-2
CASTSFLSTDTQYF
>TRBJ1-5|TRBV4-1
CASSQETDQGANQPQHF
>TRBJ1-2|TRBV9
CASSVGVQGGYGYTF
>TRBJ2-3|TRBV19
CASSIRGGTDTQYF
>TRBJ2-1|TRBV7-8
CASSWMGRRTVNEQFF
>TRBJ1-3|TRBV15
CATVTNTIYF
>TRBJ2-1|TRBV30
CAWSRLAETYNEQFF
>TRBJ1-2|TRBV6-1
CASSEIRTEYGYTF
>TRBJ2-2|TRBV4-1
CASSQDRRGSGTGELFF
>TRBJ2-7|TRBV5-1
CASSLGQQGTNSGGAYEQYF
>TRBJ2-7|TRBV7-2
CASSLVGGRVYEQYF
>TRBJ2-7|TRBV6-6
CASRKNPRQGNYEQYF
>TRBJ2-1|TRBV7-2
CASSPTTTQHQFF
>TRBJ2-2|TRBV7-2
CASSLDQRRELFF
>TRBJ2-1|TRBV18
CASSPPLRGPNEQFF
>TRBJ1-2|TRBV29-1
CSVGQGDGYTF
>TRBJ1-2|TRBV6-1
CASSEGGANYGYTF
>TRBJ2-7|TRBV5-1
CASSQGTSYEQYF
>TRBJ2-1|TRBV5-8
CASSLVSLDEQFF
>TRBJ2-3|TRBV6-5
CASSYSRTGHTDTQYF
>TRBJ2-5|TRBV5-1
CASSLDRDRERVGQETQYF
>TRBJ1-1|TRBV7-9
CASSHRGGSEAFF
>TRBJ2-7|TRBV2
CARRLYPRSYEQYF
>TRBJ2-3|TRBV7-3
CASSLDRGSTDTQYF
>TRBJ1-6|TRBV4-2
CASSRPTGSYNSPLHF
>TRBJ2-7|TRBV19
CARFWSDYEQYF
>TRBJ2-7|TRBV5-1
CASSLIGYEQYF
>TRBJ2-5|TRBV27
CASSLSAWGETQYF
>TRBJ1-2|TRBV4-2
CASSHRQGGNYGYTF
>TRBJ2-6|TRBV18
CASSPLRDSGSGANVLTF
>TRBJ1-4|TRBV23-1
CASSRGQGNEKLFF
>TRBJ1-2|TRBV7-9
CASSQSLGYGYTF
>TRBJ1-1|TRBV5-1
CASSLAGRGTEAFF
>TRBJ1-2|TRBV27
CASSVTGESYGYTF